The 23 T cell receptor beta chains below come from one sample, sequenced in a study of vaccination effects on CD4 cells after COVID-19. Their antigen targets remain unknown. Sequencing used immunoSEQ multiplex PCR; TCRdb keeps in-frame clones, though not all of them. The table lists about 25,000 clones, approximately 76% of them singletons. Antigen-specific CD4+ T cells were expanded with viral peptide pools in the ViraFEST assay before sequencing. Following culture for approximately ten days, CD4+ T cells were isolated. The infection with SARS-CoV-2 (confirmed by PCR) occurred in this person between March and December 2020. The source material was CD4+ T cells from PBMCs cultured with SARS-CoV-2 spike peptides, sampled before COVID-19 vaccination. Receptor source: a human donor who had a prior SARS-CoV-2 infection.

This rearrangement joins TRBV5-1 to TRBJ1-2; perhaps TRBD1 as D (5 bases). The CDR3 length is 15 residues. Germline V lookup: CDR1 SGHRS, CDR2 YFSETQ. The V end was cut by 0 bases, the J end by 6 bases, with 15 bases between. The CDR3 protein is CASSLERGRVDGYTF. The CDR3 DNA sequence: TGCGCCAGCAGCTTGGAGAGGGGCAGGGTGGATGGCTACACCTTC.

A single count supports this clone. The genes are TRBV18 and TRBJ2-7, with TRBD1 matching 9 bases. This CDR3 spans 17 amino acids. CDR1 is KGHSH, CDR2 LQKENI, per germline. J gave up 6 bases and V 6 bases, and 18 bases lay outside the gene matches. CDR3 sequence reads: CASSPGYAGTGPFEQYF. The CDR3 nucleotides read TGTGCCAGCTCCCCTGGGTATGCCGGGACAGGGCCCTTCGAGCAGTACTTC.

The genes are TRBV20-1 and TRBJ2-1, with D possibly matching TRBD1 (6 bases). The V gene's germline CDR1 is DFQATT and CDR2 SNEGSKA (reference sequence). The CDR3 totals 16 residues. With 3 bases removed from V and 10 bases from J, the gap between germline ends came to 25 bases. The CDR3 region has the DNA TGCAGTGCTAGTGTCGCCCCAAATTCTCTTCAGGGGGAGCAGTTCTTC. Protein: CSASVAPNSLQGEQFF.

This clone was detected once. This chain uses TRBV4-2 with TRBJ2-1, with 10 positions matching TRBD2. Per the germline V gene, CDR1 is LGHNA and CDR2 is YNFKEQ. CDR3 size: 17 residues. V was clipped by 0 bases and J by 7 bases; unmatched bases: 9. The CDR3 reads CASSQELAGLRGNEQFF. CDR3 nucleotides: TGTGCCAGCAGCCAAGAACTAGCGGGGCTCAGAGGGAATGAGCAGTTCTTC.

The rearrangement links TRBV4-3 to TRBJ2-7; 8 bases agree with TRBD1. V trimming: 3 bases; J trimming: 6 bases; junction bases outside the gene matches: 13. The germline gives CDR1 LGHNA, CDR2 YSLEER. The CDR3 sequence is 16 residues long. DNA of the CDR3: TGCGCCAGCAGCCAGAGTCCCCGACAGGGGTTAGGCGAGCAGTACTTC. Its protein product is CASSQSPRQGLGEQYF.

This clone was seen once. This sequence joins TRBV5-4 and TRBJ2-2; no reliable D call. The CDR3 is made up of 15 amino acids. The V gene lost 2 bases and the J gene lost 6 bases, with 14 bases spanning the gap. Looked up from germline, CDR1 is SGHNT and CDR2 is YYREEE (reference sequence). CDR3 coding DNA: TGTGCCAGCAGCTTTTCCCAACGAATACCCGGGGAGCTGTTTTTT. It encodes CASSFSQRIPGELFF. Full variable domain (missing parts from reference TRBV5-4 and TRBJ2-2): ETGVTQSPTHLIKTRGQQVTLRCSSQSGHNTVSWYQQALGQGPQFIFQYYREEENGRGNFPPRFSGLQFPNYSSELNVNALELDDSALYLCASSFSQRIPGELFFGEGSRLTVL.

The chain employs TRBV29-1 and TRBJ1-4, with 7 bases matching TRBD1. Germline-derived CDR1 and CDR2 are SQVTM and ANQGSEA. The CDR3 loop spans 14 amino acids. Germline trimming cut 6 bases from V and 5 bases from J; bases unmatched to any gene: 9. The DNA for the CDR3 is TGCAGCGTAAAAGGGACAGCCACAAATGAAAAACTGTTTTTT. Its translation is CSVKGTATNEKLFF.

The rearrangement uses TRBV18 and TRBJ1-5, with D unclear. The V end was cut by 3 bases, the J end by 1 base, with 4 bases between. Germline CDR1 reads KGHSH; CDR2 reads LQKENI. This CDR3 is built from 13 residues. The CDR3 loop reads CASSPGSNQPQHF. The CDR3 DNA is TGTGCCAGCTCACCTGGCAGCAATCAGCCCCAGCATTTT.

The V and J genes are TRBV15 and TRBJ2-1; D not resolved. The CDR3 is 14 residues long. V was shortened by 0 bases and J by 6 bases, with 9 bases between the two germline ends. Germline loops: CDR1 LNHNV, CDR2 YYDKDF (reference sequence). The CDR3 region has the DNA TGTGCCACCAGCAGAGATACGAGGCCCAATGAGCAGTTCTTC. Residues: CATSRDTRPNEQFF.

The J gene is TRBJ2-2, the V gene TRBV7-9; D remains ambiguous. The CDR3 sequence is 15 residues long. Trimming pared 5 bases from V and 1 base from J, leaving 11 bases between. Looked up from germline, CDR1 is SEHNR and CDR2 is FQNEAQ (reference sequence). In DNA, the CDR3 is TGTGCCAGCAGCGACCCCAGGAGGAACACCGGGGAGCTGTTTTTT. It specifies CASSDPRRNTGELFF.

The CDR3: CASSFSRTFYEQYF. The CDR3, as DNA: TGCGCCAGCAGCTTCAGTCGGACATTCTACGAGCAGTACTTC. The V gene is TRBV5-1, the J gene TRBJ2-7, with D perhaps TRBD1 (5 bases). Trimming stripped 2 bases from V and 3 bases from J, with 12 bases between. Germline CDR1 SGHRS, CDR2 YFSETQ. The CDR3 totals 14 residues.

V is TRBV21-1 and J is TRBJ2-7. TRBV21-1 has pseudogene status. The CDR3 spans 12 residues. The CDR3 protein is CASSKAGYEQYF. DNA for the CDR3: TGTGCCAGCAGCAAAGCAGGTTACGAGCAGTACTTC.

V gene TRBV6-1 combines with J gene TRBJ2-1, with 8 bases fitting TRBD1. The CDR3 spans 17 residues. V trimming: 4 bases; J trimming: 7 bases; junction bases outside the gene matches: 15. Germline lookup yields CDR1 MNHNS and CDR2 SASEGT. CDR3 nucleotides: TGTGCCAGCAGTGTGAGCAGGGGGCGCCTAGTTGGGAATGAGCAGTTCTTC. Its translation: CASSVSRGRLVGNEQFF.

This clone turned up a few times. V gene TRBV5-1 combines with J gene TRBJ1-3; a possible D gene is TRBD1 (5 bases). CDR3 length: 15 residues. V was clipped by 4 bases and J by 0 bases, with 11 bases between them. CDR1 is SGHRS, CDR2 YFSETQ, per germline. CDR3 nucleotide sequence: TGCGCCAGCAGCATGGGACCGGGCTCTGGAAACACCATATATTTT. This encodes CASSMGPGSGNTIYF.

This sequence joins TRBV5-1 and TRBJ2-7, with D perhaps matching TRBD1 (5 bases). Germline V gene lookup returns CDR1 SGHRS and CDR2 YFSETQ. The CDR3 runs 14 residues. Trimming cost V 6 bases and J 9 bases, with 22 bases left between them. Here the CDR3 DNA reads TGCGCCAGCACGTCAGGGCACCATGCCGCGCGGCAGTACTTC. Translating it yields CASTSGHHAARQYF.

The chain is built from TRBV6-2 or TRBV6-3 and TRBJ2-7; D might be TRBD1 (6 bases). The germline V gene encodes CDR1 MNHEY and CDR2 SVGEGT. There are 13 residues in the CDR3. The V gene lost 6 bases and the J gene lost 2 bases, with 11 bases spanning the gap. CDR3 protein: CASSRGRTYEQYF. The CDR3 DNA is TGTGCCAGCAGCAGGGGACGGACCTACGAGCAGTACTTC.

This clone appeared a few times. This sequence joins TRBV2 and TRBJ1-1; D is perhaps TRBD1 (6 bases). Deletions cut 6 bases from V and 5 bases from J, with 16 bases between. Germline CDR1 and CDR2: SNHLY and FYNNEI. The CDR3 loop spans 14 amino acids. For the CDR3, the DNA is TGTGCCAGCAGGAGGGACAACTTGGGGACTGAAGCTTTCTTT. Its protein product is CASRRDNLGTEAFF.

The CDR3 region is CASSFPLGGSSYNSPLHF. CDR3 nucleotide sequence: TGTGCCAGCAGTTTCCCCTTGGGCGGGAGCTCCTATAATTCACCCCTCCACTTT. The chain has TRBV28 and TRBJ1-6; D remains ambiguous. The CDR3 covers 18 residues. Germline V lookup: CDR1 MDHEN, CDR2 SYDVKM. V was pared by 3 bases and J by 0 bases, with 15 bases between.

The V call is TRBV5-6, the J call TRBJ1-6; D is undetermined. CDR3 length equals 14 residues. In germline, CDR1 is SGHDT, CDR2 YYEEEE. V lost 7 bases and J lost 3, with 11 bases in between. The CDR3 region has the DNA TGTGCCAGCTCCAAGAGTTTCTATAATTCACCCCTCCACTTT. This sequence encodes CASSKSFYNSPLHF.

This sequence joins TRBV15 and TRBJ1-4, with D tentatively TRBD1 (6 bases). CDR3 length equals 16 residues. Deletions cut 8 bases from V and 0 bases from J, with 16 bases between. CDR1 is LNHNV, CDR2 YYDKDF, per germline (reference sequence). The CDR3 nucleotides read TGTGCCACCTCCGGAGGGGGGACCCCAACTAATGAAAAACTGTTTTTT. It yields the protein CATSGGGTPTNEKLFF.

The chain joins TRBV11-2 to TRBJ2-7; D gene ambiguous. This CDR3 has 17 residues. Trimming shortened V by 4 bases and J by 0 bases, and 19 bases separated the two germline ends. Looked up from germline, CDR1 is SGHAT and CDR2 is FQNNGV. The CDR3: CASSYGRILFGSYEQYF. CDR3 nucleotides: TGTGCCAGCAGCTACGGACGGATTCTCTTCGGCTCCTACGAGCAGTACTTC.

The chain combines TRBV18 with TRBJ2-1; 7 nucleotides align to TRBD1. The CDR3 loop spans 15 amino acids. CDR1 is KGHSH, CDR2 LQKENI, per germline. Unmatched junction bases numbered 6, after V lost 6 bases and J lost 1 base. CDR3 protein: CASSPRDRSYNEQFF. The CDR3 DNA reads TGTGCCAGCTCCCCCCGGGACAGATCCTACAATGAGCAGTTCTTC. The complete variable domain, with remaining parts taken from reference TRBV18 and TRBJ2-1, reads NAGVMQNPRHLVRRRGQEARLRCSPMKGHSHVYWYRQLPEEGLKFMVYLQKENIIDESGMPKERFSAEFPKEGPSILRIQQVVRGDSAAYFCASSPRDRSYNEQFFGPGTRLTVL.

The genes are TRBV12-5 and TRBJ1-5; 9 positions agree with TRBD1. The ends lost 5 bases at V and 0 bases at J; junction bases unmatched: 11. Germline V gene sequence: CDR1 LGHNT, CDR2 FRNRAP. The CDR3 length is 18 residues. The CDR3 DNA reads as TGTGCTAGTGGTAGACAGGGGGGCTTGGTAAATAGCAATCAGCCCCAGCATTTT. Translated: CASGRQGGLVNSNQPQHF.